These T cell receptor beta chains were read from a single sample in a study of cytomegalovirus exposure and HLA in healthy donors. Measured with immunoSEQ multiplex PCR; TCRdb has only the in-frame clones, and not every one. The sample records approximately 240,000 clones, around 90% being singletons. Specimen: PBMCs. These receptors originate from a young woman in good health and CMV-seronegative. Each CDR3 is given with its conserved first and last residue. The D gene is left open where the match is weak. A row's size may be missing; if present it is once, few, many or a size class.

clone size: NA; J gene: TRBJ2-3; D gene: TRBD2; V gene: TRBV7-6; CDR3 DNA: TGTGCCAGCAGCCCCCTCGGGGGAGCGGGAGACACGCAGTATTTT; CDR3 protein: CASSPLGGAGDTQYF
clone size: NA; J gene: TRBJ2-7; D gene: TRBD2; V gene: TRBV30; CDR3 DNA: TGTGCCTGGCAGGACCCAGGACTAGCTCTTTTCCACGAGCAGTACTTC; CDR3 protein: CAWQDPGLALFHEQYF
clone size: few; J gene: TRBJ2-7; D gene: NA; V gene: TRBV18; CDR3 DNA: TGTGCCAGCTCACCTACGGGGCGGGATTACGAGCAGTACTTC; CDR3 protein: CASSPTGRDYEQYF
clone size: NA; J gene: TRBJ1-2; D gene: NA; V gene: TRBV29-1; CDR3 DNA: TGCAGCGTTGAAAGGTGGGACACCAACTATGGCTACACCTTC; CDR3 protein: CSVERWDTNYGYTF
clone size: NA; J gene: TRBJ1-5; D gene: NA; V gene: TRBV10-2; CDR3 DNA: TGCGCCAGCTCCAGGGTGAGCAATCAGCCCCAGCATTTT; CDR3 protein: CASSRVSNQPQHF
clone size: NA; J gene: TRBJ1-1; D gene: TRBD1; V gene: TRBV4-1; CDR3 DNA: TGCGCCAGCAGCCACCCACCACAGGGGACTGAAGCTTTCTTT; CDR3 protein: CASSHPPQGTEAFF
clone size: once; J gene: TRBJ2-1; D gene: TRBD2; V gene: TRBV30; CDR3 DNA: TGTGCCTGGAAAGCCTCCCCGGGGGGTGATTACAATGAGCAGTTCTTC; CDR3 protein: CAWKASPGGDYNEQFF
clone size: NA; J gene: TRBJ1-2; D gene: NA; V gene: TRBV6-1; CDR3 DNA: TGTGCCAGCAGGGGGGAGGGGCTTAACTATGGCTACACCTTC; CDR3 protein: CASRGEGLNYGYTF
clone size: NA; J gene: TRBJ2-7; D gene: NA; V gene: TRBV2; CDR3 DNA: TGTGCCAGCAGTGAATTTGGGGGGAACATCCGTTACGAGCAGTACTTC; CDR3 protein: CASSEFGGNIRYEQYF
clone size: NA; J gene: TRBJ1-4; D gene: TRBD1; V gene: TRBV28; CDR3 DNA: TGTGCCAGCAGTTTATTCGGGACAGGGCGAGAAAAACTGTTTTTT; CDR3 protein: CASSLFGTGREKLFF
clone size: NA; J gene: TRBJ1-1; D gene: NA; V gene: TRBV27; CDR3 DNA: TGTGCCACTTCACTGACAGCAAACACTGAAGCTTTCTTT; CDR3 protein: CATSLTANTEAFF
clone size: NA; J gene: TRBJ1-1; D gene: TRBD1; V gene: TRBV30; CDR3 DNA: TGTGCCTGGAGTCCCCTCCTCGCGGGACAGGGGTGGAACACTGAAGCTTTCTTT; CDR3 protein: CAWSPLLAGQGWNTEAFF
clone size: once; J gene: TRBJ2-7; D gene: NA; V gene: TRBV18; CDR3 DNA: TGTGCCAGCTCTTTCTCGCGGGCCTACGAGCAGTACTTC; CDR3 protein: CASSFSRAYEQYF
clone size: NA; J gene: TRBJ2-4; D gene: NA; V gene: TRBV6-5; CDR3 DNA: TGTGCCAGCAGTTACTCGGGGGCGAGCATTCAGTACTTC; CDR3 protein: CASSYSGASIQYF
clone size: NA; J gene: TRBJ2-3; D gene: TRBD2; V gene: TRBV7-9; CDR3 DNA: TGTGCCAGCAGCTTAAGCAGCGGGAGTTTTAGCACAGATACGCAGTATTTT; CDR3 protein: CASSLSSGSFSTDTQYF
clone size: NA; J gene: TRBJ2-7; D gene: TRBD2; V gene: TRBV6-1; CDR3 DNA: TGTGCCAGCAGTCCGGGACTAGCGGGAGTCGAGCAGTACTTC; CDR3 protein: CASSPGLAGVEQYF
clone size: NA; J gene: TRBJ2-5; D gene: NA; V gene: TRBV7-9; CDR3 DNA: TGTGCCAGCAGCTACTTAGGGGGAGTCGGGGAGACCCAGTACTTC; CDR3 protein: CASSYLGGVGETQYF
clone size: NA; J gene: TRBJ2-3; D gene: NA; V gene: TRBV29-1; CDR3 DNA: TGCAGCGTTGTTGGGGGCAGGGAAGGATATTTT; CDR3 protein: CSVVGGREGYF
clone size: NA; J gene: TRBJ2-2; D gene: NA; V gene: TRBV5-1; CDR3 DNA: TGCGCCAGCAGCTTTACAGAGAGGAACACCGGGGAGCTGTTTTTT; CDR3 protein: CASSFTERNTGELFF
clone size: NA; J gene: TRBJ2-7; D gene: TRBD2; V gene: TRBV7-2; CDR3 DNA: TGTGCCAGCAGCTTAGGACTAGCGGGAGGGTCCGCCTACGAGCAGTACTTC; CDR3 protein: CASSLGLAGGSAYEQYF
clone size: NA; J gene: TRBJ2-5; D gene: NA; V gene: TRBV14; CDR3 DNA: TGTGCCAGCAGCCAAGATCTCGGGAGAGAGACCCAGTACTTC; CDR3 protein: CASSQDLGRETQYF
clone size: NA; J gene: TRBJ1-2; D gene: TRBD1; V gene: TRBV5-6; CDR3 DNA: TGTGCCAGCAGCTCATCCTGGACAGGGCGGGATTACCTCTATGGCTACACCTTC; CDR3 protein: CASSSSWTGRDYLYGYTF
clone size: NA; J gene: TRBJ2-7; D gene: TRBD1; V gene: TRBV27; CDR3 DNA: TGTGCCAGCAGTTCCCCGGGACAGAATCCCTACGAGCAGTACTTC; CDR3 protein: CASSSPGQNPYEQYF
clone size: few; J gene: TRBJ1-2; D gene: NA; V gene: TRBV28; CDR3 DNA: TGTGCCAGCAGTCCCTTAGGCTACACCTTC; CDR3 protein: CASSPLGYTF
clone size: NA; J gene: TRBJ2-1; D gene: TRBD2; V gene: TRBV4-2; CDR3 DNA: TGTGCCAGCAGCCAAGCGACTAGCGGGGACTACAATGAGCAGTTCTTC; CDR3 protein: CASSQATSGDYNEQFF
clone size: NA; J gene: TRBJ1-2; D gene: NA; V gene: TRBV6-1; CDR3 DNA: TGTGCCAGCAGTGAAGCCAACAGGGCTAACTATGGCTACACCTTC; CDR3 protein: CASSEANRANYGYTF
clone size: NA; J gene: TRBJ2-1; D gene: TRBD2; V gene: TRBV7-2; CDR3 DNA: TGTGCCAGCAGCCCCTTTGGGACTAGCGGGAGTAATGAGCAGTTCTTC; CDR3 protein: CASSPFGTSGSNEQFF
clone size: NA; J gene: TRBJ1-4; D gene: NA; V gene: TRBV6-5; CDR3 DNA: TGTGCCAGCAGTTACTTCGGGGGACGCGAAAAACTGTTTTTT; CDR3 protein: CASSYFGGREKLFF
clone size: NA; J gene: TRBJ1-2; D gene: NA; V gene: TRBV28; CDR3 DNA: TGTGCCAGCAGCCGGTGGAGACGGGACAACACCTTC; CDR3 protein: CASSRWRRDNTF
clone size: NA; J gene: TRBJ2-7; D gene: NA; V gene: TRBV6-6; CDR3 DNA: TGTGCCAGCAGTTACCGAGGGTCCTGGGCCGAGCAGTACTTC; CDR3 protein: CASSYRGSWAEQYF
clone size: NA; J gene: TRBJ1-2; D gene: TRBD1; V gene: TRBV9; CDR3 DNA: TGTGCCAGCAGCGCGAATGCTAAAACAGGGGGCTATGGCTACACCTTC; CDR3 protein: CASSANAKTGGYGYTF
clone size: NA; J gene: TRBJ2-5; D gene: TRBD2; V gene: TRBV7-3; CDR3 DNA: TGTGCCAGCAGCCCTTCGGGTCTAGCGGGAGAAGAGACCCAGTACTTC; CDR3 protein: CASSPSGLAGEETQYF
clone size: NA; J gene: TRBJ2-4; D gene: NA; V gene: TRBV15; CDR3 DNA: TGTGCCACCAGCAGAGATTGGCCCGGCCCGGGAGCCAAAAACATTCAGTACTTC; CDR3 protein: CATSRDWPGPGAKNIQYF
clone size: NA; J gene: TRBJ2-1; D gene: TRBD2; V gene: TRBV2; CDR3 DNA: TGTGCCAGCAGTGGGGGGGGGTCCTACAATGAGCAGTTCTTC; CDR3 protein: CASSGGGSYNEQFF
clone size: NA; J gene: TRBJ1-4; D gene: TRBD1; V gene: TRBV10-1; CDR3 DNA: TGCGCCAGCAGTGAGGGACAGGGGCGCTGGGATGAAAAACTGTTTTTT; CDR3 protein: CASSEGQGRWDEKLFF
clone size: NA; J gene: TRBJ1-1; D gene: NA; V gene: TRBV30; CDR3 DNA: TGTGCCTGGAGTGCGGGGGGATACACTGAAGCTTTCTTT; CDR3 protein: CAWSAGGYTEAFF
clone size: NA; J gene: TRBJ1-5; D gene: NA; V gene: TRBV29-1; CDR3 DNA: TGCAGCGTGGGAGATCATTGGGAGCCCCAGCATTTT; CDR3 protein: CSVGDHWEPQHF
clone size: NA; J gene: TRBJ2-3; D gene: NA; V gene: TRBV25-1; CDR3 DNA: TGTGCCAGCCGAGGGGGTATGTCCACAGATACGCAGTATTTT; CDR3 protein: CASRGGMSTDTQYF
clone size: NA; J gene: TRBJ2-1; D gene: NA; V gene: TRBV2; CDR3 DNA: TGTGCCAGCAGTGAAGACGTTCGATCTAACTTCTACAATGAGCAGTTCTTC; CDR3 protein: CASSEDVRSNFYNEQFF
clone size: NA; J gene: TRBJ1-2; D gene: NA; V gene: TRBV5-1; CDR3 DNA: TGCGCCAGCAGCTCCCAGGGGAGTTCTGGCTACACCTTC; CDR3 protein: CASSSQGSSGYTF
clone size: NA; J gene: TRBJ2-1; D gene: TRBD2; V gene: TRBV27; CDR3 DNA: TGTGCCAGCAGTCCCTCAGCGGGAGGGCACAATGAGCAGTTCTTC; CDR3 protein: CASSPSAGGHNEQFF
clone size: NA; J gene: TRBJ2-7; D gene: TRBD2; V gene: TRBV5-8; CDR3 DNA: TGTGCCAGCAGCGAGACTAGCGGGAGCATTGTTTACGAGCAGTACTTC; CDR3 protein: CASSETSGSIVYEQYF
clone size: NA; J gene: TRBJ1-2; D gene: NA; V gene: TRBV9; CDR3 DNA: TGTGCCAGCAGCGTAGGAAACTTATATGGCTACACCTTC; CDR3 protein: CASSVGNLYGYTF
clone size: NA; J gene: TRBJ2-5; D gene: NA; V gene: TRBV30; CDR3 DNA: TGTGCCTGGAGGGTTGAGGGACTCCAAGAGACCCAGTACTTC; CDR3 protein: CAWRVEGLQETQYF
clone size: NA; J gene: TRBJ1-1; D gene: NA; V gene: TRBV25-1; CDR3 DNA: TGTGCCAGCAGTGAGGGTCCTAGGATCCAAGCTTTCTTT; CDR3 protein: CASSEGPRIQAFF
clone size: NA; J gene: TRBJ1-2; D gene: NA; V gene: TRBV30; CDR3 DNA: TGTGCCTGGAGTCTAACAGGGCCCTCCTATGGCTACACCTTC; CDR3 protein: CAWSLTGPSYGYTF
clone size: NA; J gene: TRBJ1-4; D gene: NA; V gene: TRBV30; CDR3 DNA: TGTGCCTGGAGTGGACCAGGGGTGGGTGAGTTTTTT; CDR3 protein: CAWSGPGVGEFF
clone size: once; J gene: TRBJ1-2; D gene: NA; V gene: TRBV7-3; CDR3 DNA: TGTGCCAGCAGCCCGGTTCGCGCGGCCCCCTATGGCTACACCTTC; CDR3 protein: CASSPVRAAPYGYTF
clone size: NA; J gene: TRBJ1-5; D gene: NA; V gene: TRBV12-5; CDR3 DNA: TGTGCTAGTGGTTCCTCGACGGGGAATCAGCCCCAGCATTTT; CDR3 protein: CASGSSTGNQPQHF